The rows below give T cell receptor beta chains drawn from one sample of a study of blood T cell repertoires in COVID-19. Here immunoSEQ multiplex PCR was the method, and the copy in TCRdb shows in-frame clones only, minus some. The sample comprises 150,000 or so clones, approximately 86% of which are singletons, and approximately 8.2% rests with the top ten. The sequencing sample was made of peripheral blood. All receptors come from a woman aged 55-70 years with acute or convalescent COVID-19. CDR3s include the opening cysteine and the closing phenylalanine or tryptophan. The D gene is left open where the match is weak. Size tells how often a clone was seen (once, few, many) or the class of an expanded clone, and some rows leave it out.

cdr3_nt: TGTGCCAGCAGTTTATCACAAGTGGGAGTGAACACTGAAGCTTTCTTT
cdr3_aa: CASSLSQVGVNTEAFF
d_call: -
j_call: TRBJ1-1
v_call: TRBV28
clone_size: once

cdr3_nt: TGCGCCAGCAGCCAAGACCTGTTCACTGAAGCTTTCTTT
cdr3_aa: CASSQDLFTEAFF
d_call: -
j_call: TRBJ1-1
v_call: TRBV4-3
clone_size: -

cdr3_nt: TGTGCCAGCAGCCGAGCGGGGGGTCAATACGAGCAGTACTTC
cdr3_aa: CASSRAGGQYEQYF
d_call: TRBD2
j_call: TRBJ2-7
v_call: TRBV3-1/TRBV3-2
clone_size: -

cdr3_nt: TGTGCCAGCAGTGGGACAGGACTATCGGAGCAGTACTTC
cdr3_aa: CASSGTGLSEQYF
d_call: TRBD1
j_call: TRBJ2-7
v_call: TRBV6-6
clone_size: -

cdr3_nt: TGTGCCAGTAGTCTCTTAGCGGGGGGCCGCGGGGATACGCAGTATTTT
cdr3_aa: CASSLLAGGRGDTQYF
d_call: TRBD2
j_call: TRBJ2-3
v_call: TRBV19
clone_size: -

cdr3_nt: TGTGCCAGCAGTTACTACGACGCCGGGGAGCTGTTTTTT
cdr3_aa: CASSYYDAGELFF
d_call: -
j_call: TRBJ2-2
v_call: TRBV27
clone_size: -

cdr3_nt: TGTGCCAGCAGCTTGGGCGGCCTAGCGGGGAGTTGGGAGACCCAGTACTTC
cdr3_aa: CASSLGGLAGSWETQYF
d_call: TRBD2
j_call: TRBJ2-5
v_call: TRBV5-6
clone_size: -

cdr3_nt: TGTGCCAGCAGCTTAGTCGGTGGGACAGGTGACGAGCAGTACTTC
cdr3_aa: CASSLVGGTGDEQYF
d_call: TRBD1
j_call: TRBJ2-7
v_call: TRBV7-9
clone_size: once

cdr3_nt: TGTGCCAGCAGCACGTGGGGTGGGGGGAGGCAAGAGACCCAGTACTTC
cdr3_aa: CASSTWGGGRQETQYF
d_call: -
j_call: TRBJ2-5
v_call: TRBV11-3
clone_size: -

cdr3_nt: TGTGCCAGCAGCTTGAAGATCACTCGGGGTGTCGTGGTGAACACTGAAGCTTTCTTT
cdr3_aa: CASSLKITRGVVVNTEAFF
d_call: -
j_call: TRBJ1-1
v_call: TRBV14
clone_size: -

cdr3_nt: TGCGCCAGCAGTGACCTGTTAGATTCACCCCTCCACTTT
cdr3_aa: CASSDLLDSPLHF
d_call: -
j_call: TRBJ1-6
v_call: TRBV10-1
clone_size: -

cdr3_nt: TGTGCCAGCAGCAGGGAGGCGGGGAGCAATCAGCCCCAGCATTTT
cdr3_aa: CASSREAGSNQPQHF
d_call: -
j_call: TRBJ1-5
v_call: TRBV28
clone_size: -

cdr3_nt: TGTGCCAGTAGTATCATCGGGTTGAACACTGAAGCTTTCTTT
cdr3_aa: CASSIIGLNTEAFF
d_call: -
j_call: TRBJ1-1
v_call: TRBV19
clone_size: once

cdr3_nt: TGTGCCAGTAGTCAACGAGCCGGGACAGGCGGGATGAACACTGAAGCTTTCTTT
cdr3_aa: CASSQRAGTGGMNTEAFF
d_call: TRBD1
j_call: TRBJ1-1
v_call: TRBV19
clone_size: -

cdr3_nt: TGTGCCAGCTCAAACGGACAGGGCGAAAAACTGTTTTTT
cdr3_aa: CASSNGQGEKLFF
d_call: TRBD1
j_call: TRBJ1-4
v_call: TRBV18
clone_size: -

cdr3_nt: TGTGCCAGTACTACAGGGGGCGCATATGCCACTGAAGCTTTCTTT
cdr3_aa: CASTTGGAYATEAFF
d_call: TRBD1
j_call: TRBJ1-1
v_call: TRBV19
clone_size: once

cdr3_nt: TGTGCCAGCAGTTACTCCGTACAGAGAAACACTGAAGCTTTCTTT
cdr3_aa: CASSYSVQRNTEAFF
d_call: -
j_call: TRBJ1-1
v_call: TRBV6-5
clone_size: -

cdr3_nt: TGCGCCAGCAGTGATCGTCGGGAAGGTGAGCAGTTCTTC
cdr3_aa: CASSDRREGEQFF
d_call: -
j_call: TRBJ2-1
v_call: TRBV10-1
clone_size: -

cdr3_nt: TGTGCCATCAGTGGGGCAGGGGGCGGCTACACCTTC
cdr3_aa: CAISGAGGGYTF
d_call: TRBD1
j_call: TRBJ1-2
v_call: TRBV10-3
clone_size: many

cdr3_nt: TGTGCCAGCAGTGAAAGCAGGGCCTCGAACACCGGGGAGCTGTTTTTT
cdr3_aa: CASSESRASNTGELFF
d_call: -
j_call: TRBJ2-2
v_call: TRBV6-1
clone_size: -

cdr3_nt: TGTGCCAGCAGTCAACTAGCGGGTGGCTACGAGCAGTACTTC
cdr3_aa: CASSQLAGGYEQYF
d_call: TRBD2
j_call: TRBJ2-7
v_call: TRBV6-5
clone_size: -

cdr3_nt: TGTGCCAGCAGTCCACAGGTGAACTATGGCTACACCTTC
cdr3_aa: CASSPQVNYGYTF
d_call: -
j_call: TRBJ1-2
v_call: TRBV11-1
clone_size: -

cdr3_nt: TGTGCCTGGAGTGGCCGGGGGGATTATCAGCCCCAGCATTTT
cdr3_aa: CAWSGRGDYQPQHF
d_call: -
j_call: TRBJ1-5
v_call: TRBV30
clone_size: -

cdr3_nt: TGTGCCACCTCGAGCGGGGGGGCAACTAATGAGCAGTTCTTC
cdr3_aa: CATSSGGATNEQFF
d_call: TRBD2
j_call: TRBJ2-1
v_call: TRBV9
clone_size: -

cdr3_nt: TGTGCCAGCAGCTTGGCGGGCAATCAGCCCCAGCATTTT
cdr3_aa: CASSLAGNQPQHF
d_call: -
j_call: TRBJ1-5
v_call: TRBV5-4
clone_size: once